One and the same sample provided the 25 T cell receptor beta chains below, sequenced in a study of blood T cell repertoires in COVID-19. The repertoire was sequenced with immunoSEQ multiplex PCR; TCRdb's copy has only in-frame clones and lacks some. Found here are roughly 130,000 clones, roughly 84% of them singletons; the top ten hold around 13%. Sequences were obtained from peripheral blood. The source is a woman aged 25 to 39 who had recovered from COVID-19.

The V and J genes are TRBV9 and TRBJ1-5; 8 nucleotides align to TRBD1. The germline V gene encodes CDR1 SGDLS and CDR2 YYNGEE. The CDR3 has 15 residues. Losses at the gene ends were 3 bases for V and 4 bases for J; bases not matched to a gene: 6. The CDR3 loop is CASSEEDRVNQPQHF. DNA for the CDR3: TGTGCCAGCAGCGAGGAGGACAGGGTAAATCAGCCCCAGCATTTT.

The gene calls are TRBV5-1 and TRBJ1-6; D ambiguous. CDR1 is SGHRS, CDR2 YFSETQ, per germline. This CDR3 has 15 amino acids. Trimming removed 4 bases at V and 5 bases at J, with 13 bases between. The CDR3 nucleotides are TGCGCCAGCAGCCGGGGAGACATAGATAATTCACCCCTCCACTTT. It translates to CASSRGDIDNSPLHF.

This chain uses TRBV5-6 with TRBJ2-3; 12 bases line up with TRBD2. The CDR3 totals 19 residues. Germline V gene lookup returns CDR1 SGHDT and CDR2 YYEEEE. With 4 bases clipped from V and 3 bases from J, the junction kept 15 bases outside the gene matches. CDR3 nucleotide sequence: TGTGCCAGCAGCCAGAAGACTAGCGGGAGATATTTGTCGACAGATACGCAGTATTTT. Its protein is CASSQKTSGRYLSTDTQYF.

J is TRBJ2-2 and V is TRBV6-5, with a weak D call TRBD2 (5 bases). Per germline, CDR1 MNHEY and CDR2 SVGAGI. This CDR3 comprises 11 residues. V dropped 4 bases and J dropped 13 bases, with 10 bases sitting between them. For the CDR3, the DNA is TGTGCCAGCAGTTCCCGGGATAGGCTGTTTTTT. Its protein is CASSSRDRLFF.

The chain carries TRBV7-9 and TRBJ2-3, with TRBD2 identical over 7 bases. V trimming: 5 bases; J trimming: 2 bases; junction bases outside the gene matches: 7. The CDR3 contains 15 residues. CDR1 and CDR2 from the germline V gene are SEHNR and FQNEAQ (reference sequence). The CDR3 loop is CASSRKSGVTDTQYF. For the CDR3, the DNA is TGTGCCAGCAGCCGTAAGAGCGGGGTCACAGATACGCAGTATTTT.

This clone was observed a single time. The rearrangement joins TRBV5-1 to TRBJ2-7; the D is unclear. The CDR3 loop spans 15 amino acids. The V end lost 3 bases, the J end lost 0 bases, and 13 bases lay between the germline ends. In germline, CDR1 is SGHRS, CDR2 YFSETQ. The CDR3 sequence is CASSWQSVISYEQYF. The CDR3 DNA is TGCGCCAGCAGCTGGCAATCAGTAATCTCCTACGAGCAGTACTTC.

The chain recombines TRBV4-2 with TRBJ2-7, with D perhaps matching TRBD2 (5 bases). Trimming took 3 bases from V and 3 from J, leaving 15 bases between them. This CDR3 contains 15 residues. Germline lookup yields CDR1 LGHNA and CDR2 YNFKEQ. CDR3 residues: CASSHLREPGYEQYF. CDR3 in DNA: TGTGCCAGCAGCCACCTGAGGGAACCCGGCTACGAGCAGTACTTC.

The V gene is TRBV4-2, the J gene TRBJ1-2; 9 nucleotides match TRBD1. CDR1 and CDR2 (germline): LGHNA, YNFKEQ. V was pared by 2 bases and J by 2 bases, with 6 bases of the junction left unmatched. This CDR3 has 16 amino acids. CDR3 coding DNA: TGTGCCAGCAGCCAAAAAAGACAGGGGGAGAACTATGGCTACACCTTC. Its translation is CASSQKRQGENYGYTF.

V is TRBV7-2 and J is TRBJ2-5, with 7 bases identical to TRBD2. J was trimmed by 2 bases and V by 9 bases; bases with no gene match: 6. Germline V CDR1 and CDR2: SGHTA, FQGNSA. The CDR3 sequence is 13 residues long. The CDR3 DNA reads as TGTGCCAGAGGCTTGGGGGGGCAAGAGACCCAGTACTTC. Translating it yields CARGLGGQETQYF.

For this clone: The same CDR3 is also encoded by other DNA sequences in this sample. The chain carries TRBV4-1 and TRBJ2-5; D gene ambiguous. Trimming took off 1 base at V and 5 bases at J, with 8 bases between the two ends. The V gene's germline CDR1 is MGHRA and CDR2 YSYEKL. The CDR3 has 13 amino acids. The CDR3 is CASSQVLGETQYF. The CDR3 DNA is TGCGCCAGCAGCCAAGTTCTAGGCGAGACCCAGTACTTC.

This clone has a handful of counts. CDR3 coding DNA: TGTGCCAGCAGTGACGCCCTGACAGGGGACACTGAAGCTTTCTTT. It translates to CASSDALTGDTEAFF. The V and J genes are TRBV2 and TRBJ1-1; 8 positions agree with TRBD1. Trimming removed 3 bases from V and 3 bases from J; junction bases left unmatched: 6. This CDR3 has 15 amino acids. Germline assignment: CDR1 SNHLY and CDR2 FYNNEI.

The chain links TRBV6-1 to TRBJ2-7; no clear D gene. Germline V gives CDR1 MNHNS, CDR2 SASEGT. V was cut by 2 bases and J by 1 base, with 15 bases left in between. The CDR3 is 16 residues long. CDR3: CASSESLGFASYEQYF. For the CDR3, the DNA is TGTGCCAGCAGTGAAAGCCTAGGTTTTGCGTCCTACGAGCAGTACTTC.

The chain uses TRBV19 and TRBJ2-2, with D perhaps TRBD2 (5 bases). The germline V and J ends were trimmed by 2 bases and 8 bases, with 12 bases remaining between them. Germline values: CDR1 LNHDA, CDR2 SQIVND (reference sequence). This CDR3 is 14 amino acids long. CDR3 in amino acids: CASSIFTEGGELFF. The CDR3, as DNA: TGTGCCAGTAGTATATTCACTGAGGGAGGGGAGCTGTTTTTT.

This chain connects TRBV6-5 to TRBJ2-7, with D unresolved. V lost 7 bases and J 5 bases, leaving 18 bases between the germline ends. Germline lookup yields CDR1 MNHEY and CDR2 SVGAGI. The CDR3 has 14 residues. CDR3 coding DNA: TGTGCCAGCATTCGACTCCCAAAACGCGACGAGCAGTACTTC. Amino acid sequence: CASIRLPKRDEQYF.

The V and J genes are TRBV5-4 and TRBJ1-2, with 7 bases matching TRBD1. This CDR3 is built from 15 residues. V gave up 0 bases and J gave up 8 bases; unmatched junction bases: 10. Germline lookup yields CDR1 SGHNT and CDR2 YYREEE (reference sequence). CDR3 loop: CASSLAQTGPEGYTF. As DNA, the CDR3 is TGTGCCAGCAGCTTGGCCCAGACAGGGCCCGAGGGCTACACCTTC.

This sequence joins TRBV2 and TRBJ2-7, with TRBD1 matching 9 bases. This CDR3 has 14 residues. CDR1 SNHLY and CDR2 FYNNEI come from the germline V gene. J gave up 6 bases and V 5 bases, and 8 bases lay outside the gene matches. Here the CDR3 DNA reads TGTGCCAGCAGTCGCCAGGGACAGGGAAGCGAGCAGTACTTC. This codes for CASSRQGQGSEQYF.

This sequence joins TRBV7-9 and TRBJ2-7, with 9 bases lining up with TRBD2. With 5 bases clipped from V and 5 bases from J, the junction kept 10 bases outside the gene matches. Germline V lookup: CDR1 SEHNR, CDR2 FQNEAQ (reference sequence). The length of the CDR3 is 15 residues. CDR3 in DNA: TGTGCCAGCAGCATACCCAGCGGGGGGCTACACGAGCAGTACTTC. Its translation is CASSIPSGGLHEQYF.

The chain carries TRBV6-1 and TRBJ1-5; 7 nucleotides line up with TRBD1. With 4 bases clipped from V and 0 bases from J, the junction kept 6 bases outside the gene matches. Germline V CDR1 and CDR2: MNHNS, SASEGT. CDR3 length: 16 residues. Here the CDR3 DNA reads TGTGCCAGCAGTGTCTACAGGGGCGATAGCAATCAGCCCCAGCATTTT. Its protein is CASSVYRGDSNQPQHF.

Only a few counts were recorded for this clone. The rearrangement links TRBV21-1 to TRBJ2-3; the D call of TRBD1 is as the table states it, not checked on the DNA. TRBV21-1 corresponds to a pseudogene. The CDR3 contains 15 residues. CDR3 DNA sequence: TGTGCCAGCAGCAAAGAGGGGACAGGGAGAGATACGCAGTATTTT. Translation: CASSKEGTGRDTQYF.

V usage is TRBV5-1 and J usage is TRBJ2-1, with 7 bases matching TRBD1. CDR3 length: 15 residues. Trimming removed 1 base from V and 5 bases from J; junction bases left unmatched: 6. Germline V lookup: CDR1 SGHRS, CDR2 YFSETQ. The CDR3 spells CASSLLGQFDNEQFF. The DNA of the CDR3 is TGCGCCAGCAGCTTGCTGGGACAGTTTGACAATGAGCAGTTCTTC.

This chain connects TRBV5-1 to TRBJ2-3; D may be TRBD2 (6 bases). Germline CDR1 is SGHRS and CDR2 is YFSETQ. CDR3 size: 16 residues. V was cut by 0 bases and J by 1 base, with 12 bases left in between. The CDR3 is CASSLGWEARTDTQYF. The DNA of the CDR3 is TGCGCCAGCAGCTTGGGGTGGGAGGCTCGCACAGATACGCAGTATTTT. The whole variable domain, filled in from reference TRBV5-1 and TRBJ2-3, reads KAGVTQTPRYLIKTRGQQVTLSCSPISGHRSVSWYQQTPGQGLQFLFEYFSETQRNKGNFPGRFSGRQFSNSRSEMNVSTLELGDSALYLCASSLGWEARTDTQYFGPGTRLTVL.

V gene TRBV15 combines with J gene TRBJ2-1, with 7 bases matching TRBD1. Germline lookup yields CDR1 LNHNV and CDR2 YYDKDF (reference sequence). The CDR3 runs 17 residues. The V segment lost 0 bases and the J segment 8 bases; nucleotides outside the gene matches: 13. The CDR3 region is CATSRDLGETGSDEQFF. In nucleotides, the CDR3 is TGTGCCACCAGCAGAGATCTTGGGGAGACAGGGAGCGATGAGCAGTTCTTC. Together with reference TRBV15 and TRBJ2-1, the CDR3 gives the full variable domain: DAMVIQNPRYQVTQFGKPVTLSCSQTLNHNVMYWYQQKSSQAPKLLFHYYDKDFNNEADTPDNFQSRRPNTSFCFLDIRSPGLGDTAMYLCATSRDLGETGSDEQFFGPGTRLTVL.

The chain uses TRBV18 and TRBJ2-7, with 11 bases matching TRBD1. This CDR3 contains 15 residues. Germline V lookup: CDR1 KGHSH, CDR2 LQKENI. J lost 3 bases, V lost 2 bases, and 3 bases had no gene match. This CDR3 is CASSPVGTGGYEQYF. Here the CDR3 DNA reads TGTGCCAGCTCACCAGTAGGGACAGGGGGCTACGAGCAGTACTTC.

CDR3 sequence reads: CASSPDPGGIQYF. The CDR3 DNA sequence: TGTGCCAGCAGTCCGGACCCCGGGGGCATTCAGTACTTC. This sequence joins TRBV12-3 or TRBV12-4 and TRBJ2-4; tentatively, D is TRBD2 (6 bases). V shed 5 bases and J shed 9 bases, with 14 bases lying between them. The CDR3 runs 13 residues.

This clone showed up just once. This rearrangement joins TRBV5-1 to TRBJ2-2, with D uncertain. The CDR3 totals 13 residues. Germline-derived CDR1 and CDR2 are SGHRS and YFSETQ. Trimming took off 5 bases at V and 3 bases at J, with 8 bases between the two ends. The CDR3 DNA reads TGCGCCAGCAGACCAGGTGACACCGGGGAGCTGTTTTTT. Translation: CASRPGDTGELFF.